The rows below give T cell receptor beta chains drawn from one sample of a study of cytomegalovirus exposure and HLA in healthy donors. Method: immunoSEQ multiplex PCR; TCRdb's copy keeps in-frame clones and lacks some. The repertoire consists of about 120,000 clones, with around 64% occurring once and the leading ten covering 8.7%. The sequenced sample consisted of PBMCs. These TCRs come from a man aged 25 to 40 in good health and CMV-seropositive. CDR3s include the opening cysteine and the closing phenylalanine or tryptophan. D genes are given only for firm matches. Clone size is stated in some rows and not others, as once, few, many or a class when expanded.

cdr3_length	v_call	clone_size	d_call	j_call	cdr3_nt	cdr3_aa
15	TRBV5-1	once	TRBD1	TRBJ1-2	TGCGCCAGCAGCTGGTGGACAGGGGAGGGGGGAAGCTACACCTTC	CASSWWTGEGGSYTF
14	TRBV10-2	once	TRBD1	TRBJ1-5	TGCGCCAGCACCCAAAGGACAGGGGAGCAGCCCCAGCATTTT	CASTQRTGEQPQHF
14	TRBV6-5	-	TRBD2	TRBJ2-1	TGTGCCAGCAGTCAGGTTACTACGCGGGAGGGGCAGTTCTTC	CASSQVTTREGQFF
16	TRBV30	-	TRBD1	TRBJ1-2	TGTGCCTGGAAATCGCGTTTCGGAAGGGGGCCTTTGGGCTACACCTTC	CAWKSRFGRGPLGYTF
20	TRBV14	-	TRBD2	TRBJ2-2	TGTGCCAGCAGCCAAGAGAGGGCTAGCGGGGGGGAGGGAGACACCGGGGAGCTGTTTTTT	CASSQERASGGEGDTGELFF
17	TRBV5-1	-	-	TRBJ2-3	TGCGCCAGCAGCTTGGTCAATTCCGGGGTACGCACAGATACGCAGTATTTT	CASSLVNSGVRTDTQYF
12	TRBV7-2	-	-	TRBJ1-3	TGTGCCAGCAGCTTAGTGACTCCAGTCATATATTTT	CASSLVTPVIYF
13	TRBV28	few	-	TRBJ2-3	TGTGCCAGCAGCCGCAGGGGGGCAGATACGCAGTATTTT	CASSRRGADTQYF
13	TRBV28	-	-	TRBJ1-3	TGTGCCAGCAGTCCCACCCGGTTAGACACCATATATTTT	CASSPTRLDTIYF
17	TRBV11-3	-	TRBD1	TRBJ1-1	TGTGCCAGCAGCTTAGATCTTAAGGGGGCGCTGAGCACTGAAGCTTTCTTT	CASSLDLKGALSTEAFF
15	TRBV27	-	TRBD1	TRBJ1-5	TGTGCCAGCAGAGACACAGGGGTGGGTAATCAGCCCCAGCATTTT	CASRDTGVGNQPQHF
16	TRBV12-5	few	TRBD1	TRBJ2-5	TGTGCTAGTGCCCGTTCCAGGGGACAGGTCCAAGAGACCCAGTACTTC	CASARSRGQVQETQYF
11	TRBV29-1	-	TRBD1	TRBJ1-2	TGCAGCGTTGGGGGACAGGGGGCCTACACCTTC	CSVGGQGAYTF
13	TRBV28	-	-	TRBJ1-1	TGTGCCAGCAGTTTACTTGGAAGGGGCTCGCCTTTCTTT	CASSLLGRGSPFF
14	TRBV4-1	few	-	TRBJ1-1	TGCGCCAGCAGCCACCTTCGGGGGAACACTGAAGCTTTCTTT	CASSHLRGNTEAFF
13	TRBV29-1	-	-	TRBJ1-1	TGCAGCGTTAAACCGGGGGGATCGACTGAAGCTTTCTTT	CSVKPGGSTEAFF
20	TRBV19	-	TRBD2	TRBJ2-2	TGTGCCAGTAGAACAGGGGCCTCGTATTTAGCGGGAGGGGTGACCGGGGAGCTGTTTTTT	CASRTGASYLAGGVTGELFF
12	TRBV5-6	-	-	TRBJ2-5	TGTGCCAGCGGACAGTACCAAGAGACCCAGTACTTC	CASGQYQETQYF
16	TRBV2	-	TRBD1	TRBJ1-2	TGTGCCAGCAGTTGGAAGAGTGGCAGGGGGAACTATGGCTACACCTTC	CASSWKSGRGNYGYTF
16	TRBV5-4	-	TRBD1	TRBJ2-3	TGTGCCAGCACCGACGGCCAGGGACAGAGGATGGATACGCAGTATTTT	CASTDGQGQRMDTQYF
14	TRBV28	-	-	TRBJ2-1	TGTGCCAGTTCCCCCGGGGGCTCCTACAATGAGCAGTTCTTC	CASSPGGSYNEQFF
20	TRBV21-1	-	-	TRBJ2-4	TGTGCCAGCAGCAAATCACCCGTCACCTTGAGGCTAGCGGGAGGTTCACCCCAGTACTTC	CASSKSPVTLRLAGGSPQYF
16	TRBV5-6	-	TRBD1	TRBJ2-5	TGTGCCAGCAGCTGGGGGGCTGACAGGGGCCAGGGGACCCAGTACTTC	CASSWGADRGQGTQYF
15	TRBV12-5	-	TRBD2	TRBJ2-1	TGTGCTAGTGGTTTGGTTGGACTAGATTCGGATGAGCAGTTCTTC	CASGLVGLDSDEQFF
15	TRBV5-5	few	-	TRBJ2-3	TGTGCCAGCAGCTCCCCTGTCCTCAGCACAGATACGCAGTATTTT	CASSSPVLSTDTQYF
14	TRBV2	-	-	TRBJ2-1	TGTGCCAGCAGGGGCGGACTGGCCGTAAATGAGCAGTTCTTC	CASRGGLAVNEQFF
18	TRBV19	-	-	TRBJ2-5	TGTGCCAGTAGTACCAACCGGGAATATGTGGGGAGTGAAGAGACCCAGTACTTC	CASSTNREYVGSEETQYF
13	TRBV30	-	-	TRBJ1-2	TGTGCCTGGAGCGAAGGGGCTTCCTATGGCTACACCTTC	CAWSEGASYGYTF
12	TRBV18	-	-	TRBJ1-2	TGTGCCAGCTCACCATTAGGGGTCGGCTACACCTTC	CASSPLGVGYTF
15	TRBV28	once	-	TRBJ1-5	TGTGCCAGCAGTTCGCCGGGGGTTAGCAATCAGCCCCAGCATTTT	CASSSPGVSNQPQHF
15	TRBV9	-	TRBD2	TRBJ2-3	TGTGCCAGCAGCGGTCCCGGGACTAGCGGGGGGGCAGAGTATTTT	CASSGPGTSGGAEYF
17	TRBV28	once	TRBD1	TRBJ1-5	TGTGCCAGCAGTTTATATCGAGGGACAGGGAATGATCAGCCCCAGCATTTT	CASSLYRGTGNDQPQHF
16	TRBV9	-	TRBD2	TRBJ2-2	TGTGCCAGCAGCGCGAAGCGGGGGGTTAATACCGGGGAGCTGTTTTTT	CASSAKRGVNTGELFF
14	TRBV29-1	-	-	TRBJ1-1	TGCAGCGTTGAAGATCCTCCACAGAACACTGAAGCTTTCTTT	CSVEDPPQNTEAFF
18	TRBV7-2	-	TRBD2	TRBJ2-1	TGTGCCAGCAGCTTTCGCGTACTGACTAGCGGGAGAGTTTATGAGCAGTTCTTC	CASSFRVLTSGRVYEQFF
16	TRBV6-1	-	TRBD1	TRBJ1-2	TGTGCCAGCAGTGAAGCCGGGACAGGGGGCCAGTATGGCTACACCTTC	CASSEAGTGGQYGYTF
17	TRBV18	-	-	TRBJ2-1	TGTGCCAGCTCACCACCTCTGAGGGCATCCTCCTACAATGAGCAGTTCTTC	CASSPPLRASSYNEQFF
15	TRBV19	-	TRBD1	TRBJ2-7	TGTGCCAGTGTAGGGCCGGGACAGGGCTCCTACGAGCAGTACTTC	CASVGPGQGSYEQYF
15	TRBV10-2	-	-	TRBJ1-3	TGCGCCAGCAGTGCGATTGACATCTCTGGAAACACCATATATTTT	CASSAIDISGNTIYF
16	TRBV9	-	TRBD2	TRBJ2-2	TGTGCCAGCAGCCACCCCCGCGGGGGGGGTCACGGGGAGCTGTTTTTT	CASSHPRGGGHGELFF
16	TRBV30	few	TRBD1	TRBJ1-5	TGTGCCTGGAAAAGCGCAGACAGGGGCCTGCATCAGCCCCAGCATTTT	CAWKSADRGLHQPQHF